Listed below are T cell receptor beta chains from one sample, sequenced in a study of blood T cell repertoires in COVID-19. The table came from immunoSEQ multiplex PCR; TCRdb's copy has only in-frame clones and leaves some out. The sample contains about 210,000 clones, roughly 87% of which appear only once. Sample: PBMCs or T cells enriched from blood (not recorded which). Receptor source: a man aged 18-30 years with acute COVID-19. Each CDR3 is given with its conserved first and last residue. D genes are given only for firm matches. The size of a clone is reported for some rows only, either as once, few or many, or as a class for expanded clones.

>TRBD1|TRBJ1-5|TRBV10-3|.
TGTGCCATCAGTGAGCGGGGACAGAGCAATCAGCCCCAGCATTTT
CAISERGQSNQPQHF
>.|TRBJ2-7|TRBV15|.
TGTGCCACCACCATTTGGACTGACGGATGGGACGAGCAGTACTTC
CATTIWTDGWDEQYF
>TRBD2|TRBJ2-5|TRBV5-1|.
TGCGCCAGCACTTCCGGGCTAGCGGGAGGGGGAGGAAGATTGGAGACCCAGTACTTC
CASTSGLAGGGGRLETQYF
>TRBD1|TRBJ1-2|TRBV28|.
TGTGCCAGCCGATGGGACCGGGGACAGGGGGCGCGAGGCTACACCTTC
CASRWDRGQGARGYTF
>TRBD1|TRBJ2-1|TRBV4-3|few
TGCGCCAGCAGCCAACGACAGGGGGTCAATGAGCAGTTCTTC
CASSQRQGVNEQFF
>TRBD1|TRBJ2-3|TRBV3-1/TRBV3-2|.
TGTGCCAGCAGCAACAGGGGTCCAGGGGATACGCAGTATTTT
CASSNRGPGDTQYF
>.|TRBJ2-2|TRBV24-1|few
TGTGCCACCCGCGGACAGGGCGGCCGGGGAGGGACCGGGGAGCTGTTTTTT
CATRGQGGRGGTGELFF
>TRBD1|TRBJ2-7|TRBV6-5|.
TGTGCCAGCAGTTACTATGGGACAGAGCTCAACGAGCAGTACTTC
CASSYYGTELNEQYF
>TRBD1|TRBJ2-7|TRBV27|.
TGTGCCAGCAGTCCTCGCAGGGGGACGGGCTACGAGCAGTACTTC
CASSPRRGTGYEQYF
>.|TRBJ2-1|TRBV4-3|.
TGCGCCAGCAGCCAAGGCTCCCGGGATGAGCAGTTCTTC
CASSQGSRDEQFF